The rows below give T cell receptor beta chains drawn from one sample of a study of regulatory T cells in long-lasting Graves disease. TCRdb recomputed calls from the multiplex PCR reads with MiXCR, one row per CDR3 protein. The sample consists of a few hundred thousand distinct CDR3 sequences, approximately 15% of them appearing once. The same data also went into a second study, on T cells in Graves' hyperthyroidism and ophthalmopathy.

Sample: peripheral blood mononuclear cells (PBMCs), taken at new diagnosis, from a patient treated with antithyroid drugs. Every receptor here comes from a woman aged 40 to 50 with Graves disease. Each CDR3 is given with its conserved first and last residue. A D gene is named only where the DNA matches it firmly. Not every row has a clone size; where given, it reads once, few, many or a size class.

j_gene | abundance | d_gene | v_gene | CDR3nt | CDR3aa
TRBJ2-7 | many | TRBD2 | TRBV7-2 | TGTGCCAGCAGCCCTCCGGGACTAGCGGGAGAGCGAGGGTACGAGCAGTACTTC | CASSPPGLAGERGYEQYF
TRBJ1-1 | few | - | TRBV6-1 | TGTGCCAGCAGTACCGCCGGAGGGGGCACTGAAGCTTTCTTT | CASSTAGGGTEAFF
TRBJ2-7 | - | TRBD2 | TRBV10-1 | TGCGCCAGCAGTGAAGCGGGATCCTACGAGCAGTACTTC | CASSEAGSYEQYF
TRBJ2-5 | many | TRBD2 | TRBV20-1 | TGCAGTGCTAGAGATCCCCGGGCTAGCGGGGCTACGTACCAAGAGACCCAGTACTTC | CSARDPRASGATYQETQYF
TRBJ2-6 | many | - | TRBV10-3 | TGTGCCACGACGACCACGATGCGGGGGGCCAACGTCCTGACTTTC | CATTTTMRGANVLTF
TRBJ2-7 | many | TRBD1 | TRBV28 | TGTGCCAGCAGTCCAGGGGGCTACTCCTACGAGCAGTACTTC | CASSPGGYSYEQYF
TRBJ2-2 | many | TRBD1 | TRBV11-2 | TGTGCCAGCAGCTTAGGTATTAGGGGACAGCCGAACACCGGGGAGCTGTTTTTT | CASSLGIRGQPNTGELFF
TRBJ1-3 | few | - | TRBV29-1 | TGCAGCGTCACCGGAGGACGCTCTGGAAACACCATATATTTT | CSVTGGRSGNTIYF
TRBJ2-2 | - | TRBD1 | TRBV24-1 | TGTGCCACCAGTGAGGCAGGGGGTGGCACCGGGGAGCTGTTTTTT | CATSEAGGGTGELFF
TRBJ1-6 | - | - | TRBV12-3/TRBV12-4 | TGTGCCAGCAGTTTAAGACATGGGAGTTCACCCCTCCACTTT | CASSLRHGSSPLHF
TRBJ2-7 | many | - | TRBV30 | TGTGCCTGGACCGATACAGGTCGCACCCTCTACGAGCAGTACTTC | CAWTDTGRTLYEQYF
TRBJ2-2 | many | TRBD2 | TRBV19 | TGTGCCAGTAGCACGACTCCGACTAGCGGGAGTATTCGGAACACCGGGGAGCTGTTTTTT | CASSTTPTSGSIRNTGELFF
TRBJ2-4 | - | - | TRBV20-1 | TGCAGTGCTAGAGCCCCGGGCAGCCCCAAAAACATTCAGTACTTC | CSARAPGSPKNIQYF
TRBJ2-5 | few | TRBD1 | TRBV5-1 | TGCGCCAGCAGCCCTCGACAGGGGGCCTCTCCAGAGACCCAGTACTTC | CASSPRQGASPETQYF
TRBJ2-1 | - | - | TRBV7-7 | TGTGCTAGCAGCTTAACAACGTCCATCTTCGATGAGCAGTTCTTC | CASSLTTSIFDEQFF
TRBJ1-1 | many | - | TRBV10-3 | TGTGCCATCAGTGAGTCGACGGAGAACACTGAAGCTTTCTTT | CAISESTENTEAFF
TRBJ2-7 | many | - | TRBV28 | TGTGCCAGCAGACGCACCGAGGGGGGTACTTACGAGCAGTACTTC | CASRRTEGGTYEQYF
TRBJ1-1 | - | TRBD1 | TRBV6-2/TRBV6-3 | TGTGCCAGCAGTTACTCGAGTGGACAGGGGAACACTGAAGCTTTCTTT | CASSYSSGQGNTEAFF
TRBJ2-5 | many | - | TRBV11-3 | TGTGCCAGCAGCTGGTACGGATTGTACCAAGAGACCCAGTACTTC | CASSWYGLYQETQYF
TRBJ2-7 | many | TRBD1 | TRBV30 | TGTGCCTGGACACCCCCGGGACAGAACGAGCAGTACTTC | CAWTPPGQNEQYF
TRBJ2-7 | many | TRBD2 | TRBV12-5 | TGTGCTAGTGGTTTGGGACTAGCGTACGAGCAGTACTTC | CASGLGLAYEQYF
TRBJ2-1 | few | TRBD2 | TRBV28 | TGTGCCAGCAGTTTGGTTGGGCTAGCGGCAAACAATGAGCAGTTCTTC | CASSLVGLAANNEQFF
TRBJ2-5 | many | - | TRBV11-2 | TGTGCCAGCAGCTTATACGAGACCCAGTACTTC | CASSLYETQYF
TRBJ2-1 | - | TRBD2 | TRBV9 | TGTGCCAGCAGCACCGATGTGAGCGGGAGGGCCACCTACAATGAGCAGTTCTTC | CASSTDVSGRATYNEQFF
TRBJ2-1 | many | TRBD2 | TRBV11-2 | TGTGCCAGCACCATGGGACTATCTCGTGTCAATGAGCAGTTCTTC | CASTMGLSRVNEQFF
TRBJ2-1 | many | - | TRBV28 | TGTGCCAGCAGTTCGACAGGTCCTCCTTCCAATGAGCAGTTCTTC | CASSSTGPPSNEQFF
TRBJ1-2 | - | - | TRBV5-4 | TGTGCCAGCAGCTTGTCGGCGGGGGTCGGCTATGGCTACACCTTC | CASSLSAGVGYGYTF
TRBJ2-5 | few | - | TRBV7-6 | TGTGCCAGCAGCTTAGAGTGGACCCTCGCTGAGACCCAGTACTTC | CASSLEWTLAETQYF
TRBJ2-7 | many | TRBD1 | TRBV24-1 | TGTGCCACCAGTGACCAGAGGACAGGGATTGAGCAGTACTTC | CATSDQRTGIEQYF
TRBJ2-3 | - | - | TRBV6-8 | TGTGCCAGCAGTGAAAGGGACTGGGCTGGCACAGATACGCAGTATTTT | CASSERDWAGTDTQYF
TRBJ2-1 | many | - | TRBV11-3 | TGTGCCAGCAGGCCAAAGTTAGGGGAAGGCTACAATGAGCAGTTCTTC | CASRPKLGEGYNEQFF
TRBJ1-2 | many | - | TRBV29-1 | TGCAGCGTTGAAGATGAGGTGGAGGGGCGCCTTTATGGCTACACCTTC | CSVEDEVEGRLYGYTF
TRBJ2-7 | - | TRBD1 | TRBV15 | TGTGCCACCAGCCCAAGGCGGACAGGGGGCCCCCACGAGCAGTACTTC | CATSPRRTGGPHEQYF